What follows are 20 T cell receptor beta chains derived from one specimen sequenced in a study of T-cell reconstitution after alpha-beta-depleted transplantation in children. Unique molecular identifiers featured in how the TCRbeta library was prepared. Each CDR3 protein is one row after TCRdb ran MiXCR on the PCR reads. The sample holds about 420,000 distinct CDR3 sequences, roughly 15% seen once. The source was PBMCs, mostly from graft donor cells, collected 360 days after TCRalphabeta/CD19-depleted stem cell transplant. These receptors originate from a boy younger than two who had a stem cell transplant for Wiskott-Aldrich syndrome, so the T cells may come from the graft donor.

The chain has TRBV4-3 and TRBJ2-5, with 13 bases aligning to TRBD2. The CDR3 runs to 17 residues. The V gene end was trimmed by 0 bases and the J gene end by 5 bases; junction bases not matched to a gene: 6. Germline CDR1 and CDR2: LGHNA and YSLEER. The CDR3 reads CASSQDPGLAGAETQYF. The CDR3 nucleotides read TGCGCCAGCAGCCAAGATCCAGGACTAGCGGGAGCGGAGACCCAGTACTTC.

This clonotype occurred many times. The chain links TRBV24-1 to TRBJ2-1; 8 bases are shared with TRBD1. The CDR3 totals 15 residues. After removal of 5 bases from V and 3 bases from J, the junction contained 5 bases not matched to a gene. Germline V gives CDR1 KGHDR, CDR2 SFDVKD. CDR3 DNA: TGTGCCACCAGTGCACGGACAGGGAACTACAATGAGCAGTTCTTC. Protein: CATSARTGNYNEQFF.

This rearrangement joins TRBV6-2 or TRBV6-3 to TRBJ2-1; 11 bases map to TRBD2. The length of the CDR3 is 16 residues. J lost 4 bases, V lost 2 bases, and 4 bases had no gene match. Germline V gene lookup returns CDR1 MNHEY and CDR2 SVGEGT. The CDR3 spells CASSYPSGRPYNEQFF. CDR3 in DNA: TGTGCCAGCAGTTACCCTAGCGGGAGGCCGTACAATGAGCAGTTCTTC.

As for this clonotype: A read error is possible here, since a much larger clone lies one base away. V is TRBV5-1 and J is TRBJ2-3, with unresolved D. The CDR3 sequence is 14 residues long. Germline CDR1 and CDR2: SGHRS and YFSETQ. In DNA form, the CDR3 reads TGCGCCAGCAGCTTGGAACGAGCCACAGATAAGCAGTATTTT. Protein product: CASSLERATDKQYF.

This clonotype was observed a handful of times. The rearrangement joins TRBV6-1 to TRBJ2-5; 9 nucleotides agree with TRBD1. The CDR3 spans 14 residues. CDR1 and CDR2 (germline): MNHNS, SASEGT. V shed 7 bases and J 4 bases; nucleotides not matched to a gene: 7. Written as DNA, the CDR3 is TGTGCCAGCAATGACAGGGGGAGGGGAGAGACCCAGTACTTC. As protein: CASNDRGRGETQYF.

The CDR3 sequence: CASSSREAGELFF. CDR3 nucleotides: TGTGCCAGCAGTTCTCGGGAGGCCGGGGAGCTGTTTTTT. The gene calls are TRBV12-3 or TRBV12-4 and TRBJ2-2, with 7 nucleotides matching TRBD2. The CDR3 loop spans 13 amino acids. Unmatched junction bases numbered 2, after V lost 4 bases and J lost 6 bases.

This clonotype has only a few counts. The genes are TRBV24-1 and TRBJ2-2; D unclear. CDR1 and CDR2 (germline): KGHDR, SFDVKD. The CDR3 covers 12 residues. Trimming stripped 6 bases from V and 4 bases from J, with 5 bases between. Written as DNA, the CDR3 is TGTGCCACCAGTCCGGGCACCGGGGAGCTGTTTTTT. Protein sequence: CATSPGTGELFF.

The J gene is TRBJ2-1, the V gene TRBV7-9; 10 bases line up with TRBD1. The CDR3 contains 16 residues. The germline CDR1 and CDR2 sequences are SEHNR and FQNEAQ (reference sequence). Losses at the gene ends were 5 bases for V and 7 bases for J; bases not matched to a gene: 11. The CDR3 region is CASSLRDRGNLNEQFF. The CDR3 bases are TGTGCCAGCAGCCTAAGGGACAGGGGAAACTTAAATGAGCAGTTCTTC.

The chain combines TRBV7-2 with TRBJ2-3, with 9 bases identical to TRBD2. This CDR3 region has 16 residues. Looked up from germline, CDR1 is SGHTA and CDR2 is FQGNSA. Trimming cost V 4 bases and J 0 bases; bases outside gene matches: 5. The CDR3 here is CASSYLAGLSTDTQYF. The DNA for the CDR3 is TGTGCCAGCAGCTACCTAGCGGGGCTCAGCACAGATACGCAGTATTTT. Full variable domain (missing parts from reference TRBV7-2 and TRBJ2-3): GAGVSQSPSNKVTEKGKDVELRCDPISGHTALYWYRQSLGQGLEFLIYFQGNSAPDKSGLPSDRFSAERTGGSVSTLTIQRTQQEDSAVYLCASSYLAGLSTDTQYFGPGTRLTVL.

V is TRBV4-3 and J is TRBJ2-5; 11 bases line up with TRBD2. The CDR3 sequence is 18 residues long. The germline gives CDR1 LGHNA, CDR2 YSLEER. Trimming removed 0 bases from V and 2 bases from J; junction bases left unmatched: 8. The CDR3 coding sequence is TGCGCCAGCAGCCAAGAGTTTGGACTAGCGGGCGGACAAGAGACCCAGTACTTC. This translates into CASSQEFGLAGGQETQYF.

J is TRBJ2-1 and V is TRBV20-1; D call uncertain. V gave up 8 bases and J gave up 6 bases, with 17 bases separating them. This CDR3 is built from 13 residues. The germline V gene has CDR1 DFQATT and CDR2 SNEGSKA (reference sequence). Here the CDR3 reads CSFSKTLSNEQFF. DNA for the CDR3: TGCAGTTTTTCGAAGACTCTCTCCAATGAGCAGTTCTTC.

This clonotype has at least ten counts. The chain combines TRBV5-1 with TRBJ2-1; TRBD1 is a possible D gene (5 bases). Germline lookup yields CDR1 SGHRS and CDR2 YFSETQ. V lost 0 bases to trimming and J lost 7 bases, with 17 bases between them. The CDR3 contains 16 residues. CDR3 in DNA: TGCGCCAGCAGCTTGGATGGCAGGGTAGTTGGGAATGAGCAGTTCTTC. Amino acid sequence: CASSLDGRVVGNEQFF.

The J gene is TRBJ2-5, the V gene TRBV10-3, with TRBD1 matching 8 bases. The ends lost 5 bases at V and 1 base at J; junction bases unmatched: 6. In germline, CDR1 is ENHRY, CDR2 SYGVKD. There are 15 residues in the CDR3. CDR3 DNA sequence: TGTGCCATCAGTTCCGGACAGGGCCCCCAAGAGACCCAGTACTTC. It specifies CAISSGQGPQETQYF.

The chain is built from TRBV3-1 and TRBJ2-1; TRBD2 matches at 11 bases. The CDR3 loop spans 18 amino acids. With V trimmed by 5 bases and J by 2 bases, 11 bases remained unmatched. Per the germline V gene, CDR1 is LGHDT and CDR2 is YNNKEL (reference sequence). DNA of the CDR3: TGTGCCAGCAGCGCCCGTTTCCTACTAGCGGGGGCCTACAATGAGCAGTTCTTC. Protein sequence: CASSARFLLAGAYNEQFF.

This clonotype was seen only a few times. The chain links TRBV2 to TRBJ2-7, with 11 positions matching TRBD1. The CDR3 has 14 amino acids. V shed 6 bases and J 3 bases; nucleotides not matched to a gene: 4. CDR1 and CDR2 (germline): SNHLY, FYNNEI. In DNA, the CDR3 is TGTGCCAGCAGAATCGGGACAGGGGGCTACGAGCAGTACTTC. This gives the protein CASRIGTGGYEQYF.

This clonotype was detected only a few times. V gene TRBV29-1 combines with J gene TRBJ2-7, with D perhaps TRBD2 (5 bases). Trimming took off 3 bases at V and 7 bases at J, with 13 bases between the two ends. This CDR3 spans 12 amino acids. From germline, CDR1 is SQVTM and CDR2 ANQGSEA. The CDR3 DNA follows: TGCAGCGTTGAGTGGGCCCCGGGGGAGCAGTACTTC. Its translation is CSVEWAPGEQYF.

This clonotype has more than one count but fewer than ten. J is TRBJ2-2 and V is TRBV6-2 or TRBV6-3; TRBD1 might be the D (5 bases). The CDR3 sequence is 13 residues long. V was clipped by 7 bases and J by 4 bases, with 10 bases between them. Germline V gene data show CDR1 as MNHEY and CDR2 as SVGEGT. The CDR3 spells CASNAGFTGELFF. CDR3 coding DNA: TGTGCCAGCAACGCAGGGTTCACCGGGGAGCTGTTTTTT.

This chain uses TRBV7-2 with TRBJ2-1; tentative D call: TRBD1 (5 bases). The CDR3 runs 12 residues. V gave up 5 bases and J gave up 12 bases, with 14 bases separating them. CDR1 and CDR2 from the germline V gene are SGHTA and FQGNSA. DNA for the CDR3: TGTGCCAGCAGCACTGGGGCAGCCGGGCAGTTCTTC. Residues: CASSTGAAGQFF.

This clonotype was picked up a small number of times. This chain links TRBV2 with TRBJ1-6; no firm D call. The CDR3 has 15 amino acids. Germline V gene data show CDR1 as SNHLY and CDR2 as FYNNEI. V was pared by 1 base and J by 10 bases, with 14 bases between. The CDR3 reads CASSEGGPGRSPLHF. In nucleotides, the CDR3 is TGTGCCAGCAGTGAAGGTGGGCCAGGTCGCTCACCCCTCCACTTT.

This rearrangement joins TRBV7-9 to TRBJ2-7; a weak D match, TRBD1 (6 bases). The germline gives CDR1 SEHNR, CDR2 FQNEAQ (reference sequence). The V end was cut by 3 bases, the J end by 2 bases, with 17 bases between. This CDR3 region has 16 residues. The CDR3 is CASSFWPSDRTYEQYF. The DNA for the CDR3 is TGTGCCAGCAGCTTTTGGCCGTCGGACAGAACCTACGAGCAGTACTTC.